This T cell receptor (beta chain) was recovered during a study of T cells after yellow fever vaccination. In the study overall: Fractions containing few cells were prepared with SMART-Seq v4 Ultra Low Input. Overall study results and limits: Faster peaking, at day 5 versus 15, marked a secondary response that was weaker. Repertoires sorted by FACS could include abundant clonotypes that are contaminants from the bulk population.

TCRdb fed the 5' RACE reads into MiXCR, producing one record per CDR3 protein. The sample lists about 500,000 distinct CDR3 sequences, roughly a sixth seen once, with roughly a sixth in the top ten. V lost 5 bases to trimming and J lost 0 bases; unmatched junction nucleotides: 5. This CDR3 comprises 15 residues. Germline-derived CDR1 and CDR2 are SGHTA and FQGNSA. This clonotype was seen many times. Its antigen is currently unknown. This sample comprised PBMCs, obtained 5 days after the first yellow fever vaccination. The chain recombines TRBV7-2 with TRBJ2-7; 9 bases are shared with TRBD1. The TCR comes from a man between 18 and 29 years old who received the YFV17D yellow fever vaccine. This CDR3 reads CASSTQTGGSYEQYF. CDR3 coding DNA: TGTGCCAGCAGCACCCAGACAGGGGGCTCCTACGAGCAGTACTTC.